The 24 T cell receptor beta chains reported below all come from one sample, sequenced in a study of blood T cell repertoires in COVID-19. The table came from immunoSEQ multiplex PCR; TCRdb's copy has only in-frame clones and leaves some out. The table records 200,000 or so clones, 83% of them present only once. What was sequenced was PBMCs or T cells enriched from blood (not recorded which). The source is a woman in her forties or fifties who had been exposed to COVID-19.

This clone was seen just once. The V and J genes are TRBV12-3 or TRBV12-4 and TRBJ1-1, with D uncertain. The ends were cut back, 3 bases at V and 8 bases at J, with 7 bases in the middle. The CDR3 has 11 amino acids. CDR3 sequence (DNA): TGTGCCAGCAGTTTGCAAGAGGAAGCTTTCTTT. Residues: CASSLQEEAFF.

This clone showed up just a few times. Different DNA sequences within this sample yield the same CDR3. CDR3 sequence (DNA): TGTGCCAGCAGCTTAGATTCAGGAAATTATGGCTACACCTTC. Translated: CASSLDSGNYGYTF. The chain uses TRBV11-2 and TRBJ1-2; D gene unclear. V shed 0 bases and J shed 5 bases, with 10 bases lying between them. CDR1 SGHAT and CDR2 FQNNGV come from the germline V gene. This CDR3 is built from 14 residues.

The chain combines TRBV7-2 with TRBJ1-2; 10 bases align to TRBD1. V was clipped by 6 bases and J by 0 bases; unmatched bases: 1. In germline, CDR1 is SGHTA, CDR2 FQGNSA. The CDR3 length is 14 residues. As DNA, the CDR3 is TGTGCCAGCAGGACAGGGGGCGCTAACTATGGCTACACCTTC. Residues: CASRTGGANYGYTF.

This clone was observed once. The chain has TRBV28 and TRBJ1-3; D perhaps matches TRBD1 (5 bases). The CDR3 spans 14 residues. Deletions cut 7 bases from V and 4 bases from J, with 14 bases between. Germline values: CDR1 MDHEN, CDR2 SYDVKM. CDR3 sequence reads: CASIGRGSGNTIYF. The CDR3 DNA reads as TGTGCCAGCATTGGTCGGGGGTCCGGAAACACCATATATTTT.

The chain links TRBV28 to TRBJ2-7; maybe TRBD1 (5 bases). The CDR3 consists of 15 residues. Germline values: CDR1 MDHEN, CDR2 SYDVKM. Deletions cut 3 bases from V and 4 bases from J, with 16 bases between. CDR3 sequence reads: CASSFNLYRRYEQYF. The CDR3 DNA is TGTGCCAGCAGTTTTAATCTTTACAGGAGATACGAGCAGTACTTC.

This clone is a singleton in its sample. The gene calls are TRBV6-2 or TRBV6-3 and TRBJ2-7; D ambiguous. Trimming shortened V by 6 bases and J by 4 bases, and 19 bases separated the two germline ends. The CDR3 consists of 15 residues. The germline V gene encodes CDR1 MNHEY and CDR2 SVGEGT. Written as DNA, the CDR3 is TGTGCCAGCAGCTCTAGGCGTCCCACCTCTTACGAGCAGTACTTC. Protein sequence: CASSSRRPTSYEQYF.

This chain joins TRBV13 and TRBJ2-5; 14 bases agree with TRBD2. The germline gives CDR1 PRHDT, CDR2 FYEKMQ (reference sequence). This CDR3 is 16 amino acids long. The trim removed 3 bases at V and 5 bases at J, leaving 5 bases unmatched. CDR3 in amino acids: CASSFRLAGGLETQYF. The CDR3 nucleotides read TGTGCCAGCAGCTTTCGACTAGCGGGGGGGCTCGAGACCCAGTACTTC.

The chain couples TRBV19 to TRBJ1-2; D remains ambiguous. The V end lost 3 bases, the J end lost 8 bases, and 13 bases lay between the germline ends. This CDR3 has 13 residues. Germline V CDR1 and CDR2: LNHDA, SQIVND (reference sequence). CDR3 coding DNA: TGTGCCAGTAGTATTGACGGTCCGGGAGGCTACACCTTC. Amino acids: CASSIDGPGGYTF.

This clone has just a few counts. This chain links TRBV6-1 with TRBJ1-5; the D gene is possibly TRBD1 (5 bases). The germline V gene has CDR1 MNHNS and CDR2 SASEGT. V was cut by 2 bases and J by 6 bases, with 8 bases left in between. The CDR3 length is 13 residues. The CDR3 here is CASSELGVQPQHF. The DNA for the CDR3 is TGTGCCAGCAGTGAATTAGGGGTTCAGCCCCAGCATTTT.

This rearrangement joins TRBV9 to TRBJ1-1; D ambiguous. Germline CDR1 and CDR2: SGDLS and YYNGEE. CDR3 length equals 14 residues. Deletions cut 0 bases from V and 1 base from J, with 7 bases between. CDR3 DNA sequence: TGTGCCAGCAGCGTAGGTAGTAGGAACACTGAAGCTTTCTTT. Protein product: CASSVGSRNTEAFF.

The V and J genes are TRBV7-8 and TRBJ2-2, with 9 bases matching TRBD1. The CDR3 sequence is 16 residues long. The ends lost 4 bases at V and 6 bases at J; junction bases unmatched: 9. Germline V CDR1 and CDR2: SGHVS, FQNEAQ. The CDR3 nucleotides read TGTGCCAGCAGCTCCCGGCGACAGGGGGGGCCCGGGGAGCTGTTTTTT. Its protein is CASSSRRQGGPGELFF. The whole variable domain, filled in from reference TRBV7-8 and TRBJ2-2, reads GAGVSQSPRYKVAKRGQDVALRCDPISGHVSLFWYQQALGQGPEFLTYFQNEAQLDKSGLPSDRFFAERPEGSVSTLKIQRTQQEDSAVYLCASSSRRQGGPGELFFGEGSRLTVL.

The chain is built from TRBV5-8 and TRBJ1-2, with 9 bases aligning to TRBD1. CDR3 length equals 11 residues. The V segment lost 2 bases and the J segment 13 bases; nucleotides outside the gene matches: 3. Germline assignment: CDR1 SGHTS and CDR2 YDEGEE. In DNA, the CDR3 is TGTGCCAGCAGCTTAGGACAGGGGCGCACCTTC. Encoded protein: CASSLGQGRTF.

This sequence joins TRBV3-1 (or the pseudogene TRBV3-2) and TRBJ1-1; the D is unclear. There are 13 residues in the CDR3. Germline V gene data show CDR1 as LGHDT and CDR2 as YNNKEL (reference sequence). V lost 4 bases and J 4 bases, leaving 10 bases between the germline ends. CDR3: CASSPRAGTEAFF. CDR3 in DNA: TGTGCCAGCAGCCCCCGCGCGGGCACTGAAGCTTTCTTT.

The J gene is TRBJ1-5, the V gene TRBV6-5; TRBD1 is a possible D gene (6 bases). Looked up from germline, CDR1 is MNHEY and CDR2 is SVGAGI. This CDR3 contains 15 residues. V was shortened by 5 bases and J by 0 bases, with 11 bases between the two germline ends. The CDR3 loop is CASSQGYGSNQPQHF. CDR3 nucleotide sequence: TGTGCCAGCAGTCAGGGGTATGGTAGCAATCAGCCCCAGCATTTT.

The J gene is TRBJ1-5, the V gene TRBV27; maybe TRBD1 (5 bases). CDR1 and CDR2 from the germline V gene are MNHEY and SMNVEV (reference sequence). The CDR3 runs 14 residues. V dropped 7 bases and J dropped 1 base, with 11 bases sitting between them. Here the CDR3 reads CASKGRGSNQPQHF. The CDR3 bases are TGTGCCAGCAAGGGGCGAGGAAGCAATCAGCCCCAGCATTTT.

The rearrangement uses TRBV28 and TRBJ1-1, with D uncertain. Trimming left V 8 bases short and J 4 bases short, with 17 bases between. Germline V CDR1 and CDR2: MDHEN, SYDVKM. This CDR3 is 14 amino acids long. The DNA for the CDR3 is TGTGCCAGCTCAGGAGGAGGGTTTGGCACTGAAGCTTTCTTT. Its protein is CASSGGGFGTEAFF. The full variable domain, its missing parts supplied by reference TRBV28 and TRBJ1-1, is DVKVTQSSRYLVKRTGEKVFLECVQDMDHENMFWYRQDPGLGLRLIYFSYDVKMKEKGDIPEGYSVSREKKERFSLILESASTNQTSMYLCASSGGGFGTEAFFGQGTRLTVV.

The J gene is TRBJ2-3, the V gene TRBV7-3; TRBD2 is a possible D gene (6 bases). Germline CDR1 SGHTA, CDR2 FQGTGA. With 8 bases removed from V and 4 bases from J, the gap between germline ends came to 16 bases. This CDR3 region has 14 residues. As DNA, the CDR3 is TGTGCCAGCTCTAGCGCGGGCGGCGCAGATACGCAGTATTTT. Its translation: CASSSAGGADTQYF.

As to this clone: The same CDR3 also results from other DNA sequences found in this sample. The V gene is TRBV24-1, the J gene TRBJ2-1, with D possibly being TRBD2 (5 bases). V was pared by 2 bases and J by 7 bases, with 5 bases between. The CDR3 loop spans 12 amino acids. Germline values: CDR1 KGHDR, CDR2 SFDVKD. CDR3 region: CATSDSGNEQFF. CDR3 bases: TGTGCCACCAGTGATTCGGGAAATGAGCAGTTCTTC.

The chain is built from TRBV19 and TRBJ1-1; D is unresolved. Germline CDR1 reads LNHDA; CDR2 reads SQIVND (reference sequence). With 5 bases removed from V and 1 base from J, the gap between germline ends came to 17 bases. CDR3 length equals 16 residues. As DNA, the CDR3 is TGTGCCAGTAGTCCGGGAAGGCATCGTTGGAACACTGAAGCTTTCTTT. This codes for CASSPGRHRWNTEAFF.

In this sample, this clone turned up a few times. This CDR3 is CASISPGQGITDTQYF. CDR3 bases: TGTGCCAGCATCAGCCCGGGACAGGGGATTACAGATACGCAGTATTTT. The chain has TRBV28 and TRBJ2-3; 10 bases fit TRBD1. The germline gives CDR1 MDHEN, CDR2 SYDVKM. J was trimmed by 3 bases and V by 7 bases; bases with no gene match: 10. This CDR3 spans 16 amino acids.

The chain employs TRBV6-5 and TRBJ2-4; TRBD2 is a possible D gene (7 bases). This CDR3 has 16 residues. Trimming pared 0 bases from V and 0 bases from J, leaving 9 bases between. Germline CDR1 reads MNHEY; CDR2 reads SVGAGI. The CDR3 DNA sequence: TGTGCCAGCAGTTACTCTGCGGGGGCAGCCAAAAACATTCAGTACTTC. It is translated as CASSYSAGAAKNIQYF.

This chain joins TRBV28 and TRBJ2-7, with TRBD2 matching over 8 bases. With V trimmed by 7 bases and J by 3 bases, 11 bases remained unmatched. The CDR3 loop spans 15 amino acids. Germline assignment: CDR1 MDHEN and CDR2 SYDVKM. CDR3 DNA sequence: TGTGCCAGCACGGGGGGGCGCCCGGGGGGCTACGAGCAGTACTTC. It yields the protein CASTGGRPGGYEQYF.

This chain joins TRBV27 and TRBJ1-2; D is possibly TRBD1 (6 bases). Trimming took 8 bases from V and 8 from J, leaving 18 bases between them. Per the germline V gene, CDR1 is MNHEY and CDR2 is SMNVEV (reference sequence). The CDR3 is made up of 13 amino acids. CDR3 sequence reads: CASGGGAYKGYTF. Here the CDR3 DNA reads TGTGCCAGCGGGGGGGGCGCTTATAAAGGCTACACCTTC.

In DNA form, the CDR3 reads TGTGCCAGCAGTCGCGGGAAAAACACTGAAGCTTTCTTT. Translated: CASSRGKNTEAFF. J is TRBJ1-1 and V is TRBV12-3 or TRBV12-4; D is unclear. The CDR3 totals 13 residues. The V gene lost 5 bases and the J gene lost 2 bases, with 9 bases spanning the gap.